This T cell receptor (beta chain) was retrieved from a study of identical twins. Whole-study findings and limits: Researchers reported weaker excess twin sharing in beta out-of-frame sequences. For out-of-frame alpha sequences shared by twins, low generation probability was in excess. Fewer insertions marked abundant cord blood beta clonotypes; young adult naive trended weakly, memory not at all.

TCRdb redid the calling of the 5' RACE reads with MiXCR, one entry per CDR3 protein. The table lists over 600,000 distinct CDR3 sequences, roughly 20% of them singletons. This clonotype was counted a few times. Antigen unknown. V lost 5 bases, J lost 2 bases, and 20 bases lay in between. The germline V gene encodes CDR1 PRHDT and CDR2 FYEKMQ (reference sequence). The CDR3 sequence is 17 residues long. The sample was also reused in another study, on T cells expressing NK-cell markers. That report notes: Whether expanded NKG2C+ T cell clones recognized HCMV stayed uncertain.

V is TRBV13 and J is TRBJ2-3; weak D call: TRBD2 (6 bases). This TCR was sampled from a woman under 30 in good health. Sequenced material: PBMCs. DNA for the CDR3: TGTGCCAGCAGCACCGACCTGGGACTTTGGACCACAGATACGCAGTATTTT. It specifies CASSTDLGLWTTDTQYF. Combining the CDR3 with reference TRBV13 and TRBJ2-3 gives the whole variable domain AAGVIQSPRHLIKEKRETATLKCYPIPRHDTVYWYQQGPGQDPQFLISFYEKMQSDKGSIPDRFSAQQFSDYHSELNMSSLELGDSALYFCASSTDLGLWTTDTQYFGPGTRLTVL.